The 17 T cell receptor beta chains reported below all come from one sample, sequenced in a study of T-cell memory formation after mild COVID-19. TCRdb re-derived calls from the 5' RACE reads in MiXCR, one entry per CDR3 protein. Of roughly 450,000 distinct CDR3 sequences listed, 15% to 20% are singletons. The sample was PBMCs or a T cell subset sorted from them (not recorded which). These receptors all come from an adult woman who had mild COVID-19 (a few samples of this study predate the infection). Cell type and time point are not known.

CDR3 loop: CASSEIGGTDTQYF. The DNA of the CDR3 is TGTGCCAGTAGTGAGATCGGGGGCACAGATACGCAGTATTTT. J is TRBJ2-3 and V is TRBV27; possible D gene TRBD2, 5 bases. Deletions cut 9 bases from V and 1 base from J, with 14 bases between. Germline V lookup: CDR1 MNHEY, CDR2 SMNVEV (reference sequence). The CDR3 loop spans 14 amino acids.

This clonotype was counted between two and nine times. The V gene is TRBV6-2 or TRBV6-3, the J gene TRBJ2-2; D remains unclear. The CDR3 is 15 residues long. Germline assignment: CDR1 MNHEY and CDR2 SVGEGT. With 6 bases removed from V and 3 bases from J, the gap between germline ends came to 14 bases. CDR3 amino acids: CASRSVTFYTGELFF. CDR3 nucleotide sequence: TGTGCCAGCAGATCCGTCACTTTTTACACCGGGGAGCTGTTTTTT.

This rearrangement joins TRBV7-9 to TRBJ1-2; no clear D. The CDR3 extends over 14 amino acids. Germline lookup yields CDR1 SEHNR and CDR2 FQNEAQ (reference sequence). V was cut by 1 base and J by 4 bases, with 10 bases left in between. The CDR3 here is CASSLGSEGYGYTF. DNA for the CDR3: TGTGCCAGCAGCTTAGGGTCGGAGGGCTATGGCTACACCTTC.

The CDR3 sequence: CASSPTGLNTGELFF. DNA of the CDR3: TGTGCCAGCAGCCCGACAGGGCTTAACACCGGGGAGCTGTTTTTT. This rearrangement joins TRBV11-1 to TRBJ2-2, with TRBD1 matching 7 bases. CDR3 length equals 15 residues. Germline values: CDR1 SGHAT, CDR2 FQDESV (reference sequence). Trimming at V came to 5 bases and at J to 2 bases, leaving 5 bases not matched to a gene.

This clonotype was found many times. The chain has TRBV6-6 and TRBJ2-7; 8 bases align to TRBD1. V was pared by 5 bases and J by 4 bases, with 10 bases of the junction left unmatched. The germline gives CDR1 MNHNY, CDR2 SVGAGI (reference sequence). The CDR3 runs 15 residues. CDR3 amino acids: CASSRGGQELYEQYF. The CDR3 DNA reads as TGTGCCAGCAGTCGAGGGGGACAGGAACTTTACGAGCAGTACTTC.

This clonotype was observed a few times. V gene TRBV4-2 combines with J gene TRBJ2-2; D is possibly TRBD2 (6 bases). CDR3 size: 19 residues. Germline V gene lookup returns CDR1 LGHNA and CDR2 YNFKEQ. The V end was cut by 3 bases, the J end by 4 bases, with 24 bases between. CDR3 amino acids: CASSQGPPGLGLSTGELFF. In DNA, the CDR3 is TGTGCCAGCAGCCAGGGTCCTCCGGGACTGGGTCTGAGCACCGGGGAGCTGTTTTTT.

This clonotype was observed a few times. The chain employs TRBV4-1 and TRBJ2-5; 12 positions match TRBD2. The CDR3 extends over 17 amino acids. V lost 0 bases and J lost 5; bases outside the gene matches: 7. Germline V gene sequence: CDR1 MGHRA, CDR2 YSYEKL. The CDR3 region is CASSQEPSGGALETQYF. In DNA form, the CDR3 reads TGCGCCAGCAGCCAAGAGCCTAGCGGGGGGGCATTGGAGACCCAGTACTTC.

The chain employs TRBV11-2 and TRBJ1-2; D not certain. Looked up from germline, CDR1 is SGHAT and CDR2 is FQNNGV. The V and J ends lost 3 bases and 6 bases respectively, with 20 bases between them. This CDR3 region has 16 residues. The CDR3 DNA sequence: TGTGCCAGCAGCTTCGTATCGGTCAGCCATTGGAATGGCTACACCTTC. This codes for CASSFVSVSHWNGYTF.

This clonotype turned up a few times. The J gene is TRBJ1-6, the V gene TRBV4-3, with TRBD1 as a possible D gene (5 bases). Germline V gene sequence: CDR1 LGHNA, CDR2 YSLEER. The ends were cut back, 0 bases at V and 6 bases at J, with 15 bases in the middle. The CDR3 is 17 residues long. CDR3 residues: CASSQDLGPFPNSPLHF. Written as DNA, the CDR3 is TGCGCCAGCAGCCAAGATCTGGGACCTTTCCCTAATTCACCCCTCCACTTT.

The V gene is TRBV5-5, the J gene TRBJ2-7; 9 nucleotides align to TRBD1. Germline CDR1 is SGHKS and CDR2 is YYEKEE (reference sequence). Trimming removed 2 bases from V and 9 bases from J; junction bases left unmatched: 3. The CDR3 contains 12 residues. The CDR3 reads CASSLQGARQYF. The CDR3 DNA follows: TGTGCCAGCAGCTTACAGGGGGCCCGGCAGTACTTC.

This clonotype turned up a few times. The V call is TRBV7-9, the J call TRBJ2-1, with D maybe TRBD1 (6 bases). Per the germline V gene, CDR1 is SEHNR and CDR2 is FQNEAQ (reference sequence). The V gene lost 6 bases and the J gene lost 12 bases, with 24 bases spanning the gap. The CDR3 spans 15 residues. For the CDR3, the DNA is TGTGCCAGCAGTTCCTTCACGCACAAACAGGGTCCGCAGTTCTTC. Protein: CASSSFTHKQGPQFF.

This rearrangement joins TRBV6-5 to TRBJ2-5; 7 nucleotides align to TRBD1. The V and J ends lost 0 bases and 4 bases, in that order; junction bases with no gene match: 5. Per germline, CDR1 MNHEY and CDR2 SVGAGI. This CDR3 region has 15 residues. The CDR3 DNA reads as TGTGCCAGCAGTTACTCTGGAGACAGGGTAGAGACCCAGTACTTC. Its translation: CASSYSGDRVETQYF.

The V call is TRBV12-3 or TRBV12-4, the J call TRBJ1-3; D unresolved. CDR3 length: 15 amino acids. Between the trimmed V and J ends, which lost 1 base and 8 bases, there was a span of 15 bases. The CDR3 here is CASSLGGGLGYTIYF. The CDR3 DNA follows: TGTGCCAGCAGTTTAGGGGGAGGTCTAGGTTACACCATATATTTT.

This clonotype was recorded a few times. The rearrangement joins TRBV6-2 or TRBV6-3 to TRBJ1-1, with D unresolved. The germline V and J ends were trimmed by 7 bases and 1 base, with 7 bases remaining between them. There are 12 residues in the CDR3. CDR1 MNHEY and CDR2 SVGEGT come from the germline V gene. CDR3 bases: TGTGCCAGCACCAGGAGGAACACTGAAGCTTTCTTT. Its translation: CASTRRNTEAFF.

The rearrangement links TRBV19 to TRBJ2-7, with 8 bases lining up with TRBD2. With V trimmed by 1 base and J by 1 base, 3 bases remained unmatched. The CDR3 length is 15 residues. Germline V lookup: CDR1 LNHDA, CDR2 SQIVND (reference sequence). Here the CDR3 DNA reads TGTGCCAGTAGTATAGCCCGCGGGGGGTCCTACGAGCAGTACTTC. Its protein product is CASSIARGGSYEQYF.

There are a few counts of this clonotype. V and J are TRBV5-1 and TRBJ2-7; 14 bases are a match to TRBD2. Germline trimming cut 4 bases from V and 4 bases from J; bases unmatched to any gene: 7. Germline V lookup: CDR1 SGHRS, CDR2 YFSETQ. The CDR3 is 16 residues long. The CDR3 DNA follows: TGCGCCAGCAGCCTCGGGACTAGCGGGAGTTTTTACGAGCAGTACTTC. As protein: CASSLGTSGSFYEQYF.

This clonotype was observed a handful of times. This chain joins TRBV29-1 and TRBJ2-7, with TRBD1 matching over 7 bases. The ends lost 6 bases at V and 6 bases at J; junction bases unmatched: 8. CDR3 size: 12 residues. Looked up from germline, CDR1 is SQVTM and CDR2 is ANQGSEA. CDR3 bases: TGCAGCGTGCAGGGGGACGCTGGCGAGCAGTACTTC. Its translation: CSVQGDAGEQYF.